These 5 T cell receptor beta chains came from one sample sequenced in a study of shared clonotypes between healthy human individuals. The repertoire was sequenced with immunoSEQ multiplex PCR; TCRdb's copy has only in-frame clones and lacks some. The sample includes 2 million to 3 million clones, under 95% of them seen just once. Sequencing was performed on naive CD4+ T cells from PBMCs. Described subset: CD45RA+ positively selected. All receptors derive from a young man in good health. Some clones in this sample may be carry-over from other donors' samples.

A note on this clone: The junction shows a germline mismatch at one end, possibly a read error. The CDR3 DNA reads as TGTGCCAGCAGTTTAGGGGCCATATCGTTGATGGCTTTT. Its protein product is CASSLGAISLMAF. The chain combines TRBV28 with TRBJ1-1; perhaps TRBD1 as D (5 bases). The CDR3 has 13 residues. Germline V CDR1 and CDR2: MDHEN, SYDVKM.

The DNA of the CDR3 is TGTGCCAGCAGCTTAGCAACCGGCTATGGCTACACCTTC. This sequence encodes CASSLATGYGYTF. The rearrangement uses TRBV7-3 and TRBJ1-2, with D unclear. The CDR3 has 13 residues. Trimming took off 2 bases at V and 4 bases at J, with 8 bases between the two ends. Germline V gives CDR1 SGHTA, CDR2 FQGTGA. Full variable domain (outside the CDR3, taken from reference TRBV7-3 and TRBJ1-2): GAGVSQTPSNKVTEKGKYVELRCDPISGHTALYWYRQSLGQGPEFLIYFQGTGAADDSGLPNDRFFAVRPEGSVSTLKIQRTERGDSAVYLCASSLATGYGYTFGSGTRLTVV.

This sequence joins TRBV2 and TRBJ2-3; tentatively, D is TRBD2 (5 bases). Germline V CDR1 and CDR2: SNHLY, FYNNEI. Trimming pared 2 bases from V and 9 bases from J, leaving 12 bases between. The CDR3 covers 13 residues. The CDR3 region is CASSERGLETQYF. The CDR3, as DNA: TGTGCCAGCAGTGAAAGAGGACTGGAGACGCAGTATTTT.

The V gene is TRBV11-3, the J gene TRBJ2-3; 8 nucleotides line up with TRBD1. The CDR3 runs 13 residues. V was pared by 5 bases and J by 8 bases, with 6 bases of the junction left unmatched. Looked up from germline, CDR1 is SGHNT and CDR2 is YENEEA. The CDR3 is CASSPGQEGTQYF. In DNA, the CDR3 is TGTGCCAGCAGCCCGGGACAGGAGGGTACGCAGTATTTT.

V and J are TRBV19 and TRBJ2-1; 14 bases fit TRBD2. After removal of 5 bases from V and 8 bases from J, the junction contained 8 bases not matched to a gene. Germline lookup yields CDR1 LNHDA and CDR2 SQIVND (reference sequence). The CDR3 consists of 16 residues. CDR3 DNA sequence: TGTGCCAGTAGTGCCGGGACTAGCGGGGGCATCGATGAGCAGTTCTTC. Translated: CASSAGTSGGIDEQFF.